This is a list of T cell receptor beta chains from one sample in a study of CD8+CD57+ T cells in acquired aplastic anemia. TCRdb re-called the reads through MiXCR, storing one row per CDR3 protein. Seen here are roughly 150,000 distinct CDR3 sequences, around 45% observed once, and the top ten hold 1.1%. Sequencing was performed on sorted CD4+, CD8+, or CD8+CD57+ T cells (not recorded which) from PBMCs. Every receptor here comes from a human donor in good health. Both conserved end residues are part of each CDR3. The order of the fields is V gene, J gene, D gene, clone size, CDR3 protein, CDR3 DNA. A D gene is named only where the DNA matches it firmly. A row's size may be missing; if present it is once, few, many or a size class.

TRBV20-1	TRBJ1-1	TRBD1	few	CSARDRGDAFF	TGCAGTGCCCGGGACAGAGGGGATGCTTTCTTT
TRBV5-1	TRBJ1-4	TRBD1	many	CASSSNRGRNEKLFF	TGCGCCAGCAGCTCCAACAGGGGGCGGAATGAAAAACTGTTTTTT
TRBV20-1	TRBJ1-1	TRBD1	many	CSAPRTGRGTEAFF	TGCAGTGCTCCCCGGACAGGGAGGGGCACTGAAGCTTTCTTT
TRBV12-3/TRBV12-4	TRBJ1-1	TRBD1	NA	CASSLIAGTGVLMNTEAFF	TGTGCCAGCAGTCTTATAGCGGGGACAGGGGTTCTAATGAACACTGAAGCTTTCTTT
TRBV5-4	TRBJ2-5	NA	many	CASSPTRETQYF	TGTGCCAGCAGCCCGACTAGGGAGACCCAGTACTTC
TRBV14	TRBJ2-5	TRBD1	NA	CASSHHRGPAETQYF	TGTGCCAGCAGCCATCACAGGGGACCCGCGGAGACCCAGTACTTC
TRBV11-2	TRBJ2-5	NA	many	CASSLPPRASHFQETQYF	TGTGCCAGCAGCTTACCACCCAGGGCCTCTCACTTTCAAGAGACCCAGTACTTC
TRBV20-1	TRBJ2-1	NA	many	CSARGGADNEQFF	TGCAGTGCTAGAGGGGGGGCGGACAATGAGCAGTTCTTC
TRBV19	TRBJ1-5	NA	many	CASSIGYGQPQHF	TGTGCCAGTAGTATTGGGTATGGTCAGCCCCAGCATTTT
TRBV24-1	TRBJ2-5	TRBD2	NA	CATVVGRGETQYF	TGTGCCACCGTCGTCGGGAGGGGAGAGACCCAGTACTTC
TRBV2	TRBJ1-2	TRBD1	NA	CASSRDRGFNYGYTF	TGTGCCAGCTCGCGGGACAGGGGTTTTAACTATGGCTACACCTTC
TRBV10-2	TRBJ2-7	NA	NA	CASSEYRASYEQYF	TGCGCCAGCAGTGAGTACAGGGCATCCTACGAGCAGTACTTC
TRBV24-1	TRBJ2-3	TRBD2	many	CATSDFFRTSLLLTADTQYF	TGTGCCACCAGTGATTTCTTCCGGACTAGTCTACTTCTCACAGCAGATACGCAGTATTTT
TRBV18	TRBJ1-5	NA	NA	CASSRTGRNQPQHF	TGTGCCAGCTCACGCACAGGGCGCAATCAGCCCCAGCATTTT
TRBV29-1	TRBJ2-7	NA	once	CSVEDYPYEQYF	TGCAGCGTCGAGGACTATCCCTACGAGCAGTACTTC
TRBV5-1	TRBJ2-2	NA	NA	CASSPYGGDTGELFF	TGCGCCAGCAGCCCTTATGGGGGCGACACCGGGGAGCTGTTTTTT
TRBV9	TRBJ2-5	NA	NA	CASSVDPGQETQYF	TGTGCCAGCAGCGTAGACCCAGGGCAAGAGACCCAGTACTTC
TRBV7-2	TRBJ2-5	NA	NA	CASGSYQETQYF	TGTGCCAGCGGCAGCTACCAAGAGACCCAGTACTTC
TRBV24-1	TRBJ2-3	TRBD2	NA	CATSESGGITDTQYF	TGTGCCACCAGTGAATCGGGGGGGATCACAGATACGCAGTATTTT
TRBV6-1	TRBJ1-5	TRBD1	few	CASIQQGSQASNQPQHF	TGTGCCAGCATCCAACAGGGGTCTCAAGCGTCTAATCAGCCCCAGCATTTT
TRBV30	TRBJ2-1	TRBD2	few	CAWSDHFAGGSYEQFF	TGTGCCTGGAGCGACCACTTTGCGGGAGGATCCTATGAGCAGTTCTTC
TRBV5-1	TRBJ1-1	TRBD1	NA	CASTEQGPLNTEAFF	TGCGCCAGCACGGAACAGGGGCCCTTGAACACTGAAGCTTTCTTT
TRBV12-3/TRBV12-4	TRBJ2-6	NA	NA	CARRTGTGANVLTF	TGTGCCAGAAGGACCGGGACAGGGGCCAACGTCCTGACTTTC
TRBV7-3	TRBJ2-3	NA	NA	CASSQAGTAGTSTDTQYF	TGTGCCAGCAGCCAAGCCGGGACGGCGGGGACTAGCACAGATACGCAGTATTTT
TRBV20-1	TRBJ2-7	NA	many	CSARAPMWDTRYEQYF	TGCAGTGCTAGAGCCCCAATGTGGGACACCCGCTACGAGCAGTACTTC
TRBV29-1	TRBJ1-1	NA	NA	CSDEEKNTEAFF	TGCAGCGATGAGGAGAAGAACACTGAAGCTTTCTTT
TRBV2	TRBJ2-1	NA	NA	CASSEGLSSYNEQFF	TGTGCCAGCAGTGAAGGCCTCAGCTCCTACAATGAGCAGTTCTTC
TRBV20-1	TRBJ1-2	TRBD1	many	CSASGQGRTNYGYTF	TGCAGTGCTAGCGGACAGGGGCGTACTAACTATGGCTACACCTTC
TRBV19	TRBJ1-1	TRBD1	NA	CASTHRGRGFVDTEAFF	TGTGCCAGTACTCACAGGGGGCGCGGTTTCGTGGACACTGAAGCTTTCTTT
TRBV9	TRBJ2-7	NA	NA	CASSPEAASTYEQYF	TGTGCCAGCAGCCCCGAGGCGGCTAGCACCTACGAGCAGTACTTC
TRBV11-1	TRBJ2-1	NA	NA	CAGSLLDRDNEQFF	TGTGCCGGCAGCTTATTGGACAGAGACAACGAGCAGTTCTTC
TRBV5-1	TRBJ2-7	TRBD1	NA	CASSSRGQGAGEQYF	TGCGCCAGCAGCTCCCGGGGACAGGGGGCGGGTGAGCAGTACTTC
TRBV5-1	TRBJ2-1	TRBD1	NA	CASSLGAGGTGEQFF	TGCGCCAGCAGCCTGGGGGCAGGGGGCACGGGTGAGCAGTTCTTC
TRBV5-4	TRBJ2-3	NA	many	CASSRGTTDTQYF	TGTGCCAGCAGCCGAGGCACCACAGATACGCAGTATTTT
TRBV6-6	TRBJ1-4	NA	NA	CASRGLLNEKLFF	TGTGCCAGCAGGGGTCTTCTAAATGAAAAACTGTTTTTT
TRBV30	TRBJ2-7	TRBD1	many	CAWSRTGNYEQYF	TGTGCCTGGAGCAGGACAGGGAACTACGAGCAGTACTTC
TRBV24-1	TRBJ2-5	NA	once	CATSAGETQYF	TGTGCCACCAGTGCGGGAGAGACCCAGTACTTC
TRBV7-8	TRBJ1-2	NA	many	CASSLAIDGDYGYTF	TGTGCCAGCAGCTTAGCGATAGATGGTGACTATGGCTACACCTTC
TRBV18	TRBJ2-7	TRBD1	few	CASSPQQGWNEQYF	TGTGCCAGCTCACCACAACAGGGGTGGAACGAGCAGTACTTC
TRBV7-2	TRBJ1-2	NA	few	CASSLDGNGYTF	TGTGCCAGCAGCTTAGATGGAAATGGCTACACCTTC
TRBV2	TRBJ2-2	NA	many	CASSVQNTGELFF	TGTGCCAGCAGTGTACAGAACACCGGGGAGCTGTTTTTT